The 13 T cell receptor beta chains below all came from one sample that was sequenced in a study of T cell repertoires in Merkel cell carcinoma. TCRdb keeps only in-frame clones here, not all; method: immunoSEQ multiplex PCR. The data contain 11,000 to 15,000 clones, approximately 73% of them singletons. The sample taken for sequencing was tumor tissue. The receptors stem from an adult with Merkel cell carcinoma.

This chain uses TRBV6-6 with TRBJ2-3; a possible D gene is TRBD2 (6 bases). The CDR3 runs 16 residues. Germline CDR1 MNHNY, CDR2 SVGAGI (reference sequence). V lost 7 bases and J 2 bases, leaving 19 bases between the germline ends. CDR3 DNA sequence: TGTGCCAGCAATCAGGCGGGGAGAAGAGACACAGATACGCAGTATTTT. It translates to CASNQAGRRDTDTQYF.

The J gene is TRBJ1-2, the V gene TRBV28, with D possibly being TRBD1 (6 bases). This CDR3 contains 15 residues. Trimming removed 2 bases from V and 4 bases from J, with 14 bases in between. CDR1 MDHEN and CDR2 SYDVKM come from the germline V gene. This CDR3 is CASSLPDRNRYGYTF. The CDR3 DNA follows: TGTGCCAGCAGTTTACCCGACAGGAATCGCTATGGCTACACCTTC.

The chain uses TRBV2 and TRBJ2-5, with TRBD2 identical over 7 bases. The CDR3 is 16 amino acids. The V gene end was trimmed by 6 bases and the J gene end by 4 bases; junction bases not matched to a gene: 14. The germline V gene encodes CDR1 SNHLY and CDR2 FYNNEI. The CDR3 protein is CASRPLGRGRGETQYF. Written as DNA, the CDR3 is TGTGCCAGCAGACCCTTAGGACGGGGGAGGGGAGAGACCCAGTACTTC. Together with reference TRBV2 and TRBJ2-5, the CDR3 gives the full variable domain: EPEVTQTPSHQVTQMGQEVILRCVPISNHLYFYWYRQILGQKVEFLVSFYNNEISEKSEIFDDQFSVERPDGSNFTLKIRSTKLEDSAMYFCASRPLGRGRGETQYFGPGTRLLVL.

The chain uses TRBV27 and TRBJ1-1, with TRBD1 as a possible D gene (5 bases). Trimming removed 5 bases at V and 0 bases at J, with 10 bases between. The CDR3 consists of 14 residues. Germline CDR1 is MNHEY and CDR2 is SMNVEV (reference sequence). The CDR3 region is CASSPRGMNTEAFF. DNA of the CDR3: TGTGCCAGCAGTCCCCGGGGGATGAACACTGAAGCTTTCTTT.

This clone was detected only a few times. The rearrangement joins TRBV5-1 to TRBJ2-1, with D possibly being TRBD1 or TRBD2 (6 bases each). The CDR3 length is 14 residues. The germline V gene has CDR1 SGHRS and CDR2 YFSETQ. Between the trimmed V and J ends, which lost 3 bases and 7 bases, there was a span of 14 bases. Written as DNA, the CDR3 is TGCGCCAGCAGCTCCCAAGGGGGGATAAATGAGCAGTTCTTC. This codes for CASSSQGGINEQFF. The full variable domain, with the rest looked up from reference TRBV5-1 and TRBJ2-1, is KAGVTQTPRYLIKTRGQQVTLSCSPISGHRSVSWYQQTPGQGLQFLFEYFSETQRNKGNFPGRFSGRQFSNSRSEMNVSTLELGDSALYLCASSSQGGINEQFFGPGTRLTVL.

This rearrangement joins TRBV10-3 to TRBJ1-1; 8 positions agree with TRBD1. This CDR3 is built from 16 residues. The germline CDR1 and CDR2 sequences are ENHRY and SYGVKD. Losses at the gene ends were 3 bases for V and 4 bases for J; bases not matched to a gene: 10. The CDR3 bases are TGTGCCATCAGTGACCGGACAGGGCCTGGGGGCACTGAAGCTTTCTTT. It specifies CAISDRTGPGGTEAFF.

The gene calls are TRBV21-1 and TRBJ2-1. TRBV21-1 is an annotated pseudogene. The CDR3 is 16 amino acids. As DNA, the CDR3 is TGTGCCAGCAGCAAAACGAAGCTTATAGAGGGGAATGAGCAGTTCTTC. Encoded protein: CASSKTKLIEGNEQFF.

The genes are TRBV4-1 and TRBJ2-1; no clear D gene. The CDR3 is 16 amino acids. Germline V CDR1 and CDR2: MGHRA, YSYEKL. The V and J ends lost 3 bases and 0 bases respectively, with 12 bases between them. The CDR3 region has the DNA TGCGCCAGCAGCCACGATGGCTCTAGCTCCTACAATGAGCAGTTCTTC. This sequence encodes CASSHDGSSSYNEQFF.

The chain joins TRBV7-2 to TRBJ1-6; 9 bases line up with TRBD1. The CDR3 contains 15 residues. J lost 13 bases, V lost 5 bases, and 12 bases had no gene match. Germline V gene data show CDR1 as SGHTA and CDR2 as FQGNSA. The CDR3 protein is CASSQAPGQGIPLHF. CDR3 DNA sequence: TGTGCCAGCAGCCAAGCCCCGGGACAGGGTATTCCCCTCCACTTT.

The chain recombines TRBV30 with TRBJ1-1; no clear D. Germline-derived CDR1 and CDR2 are GTSNPN and SVGIG (reference sequence). The CDR3 sequence is 13 residues long. V was cut by 0 bases and J by 0 bases, with 5 bases left in between. The CDR3 spells CAWSVSVNTEAFF. CDR3 DNA sequence: TGTGCCTGGAGTGTGTCAGTGAACACTGAAGCTTTCTTT.

The chain recombines TRBV7-2 with TRBJ1-2; the D gene is possibly TRBD1 (5 bases). The CDR3 runs to 17 residues. The germline V gene has CDR1 SGHTA and CDR2 FQGNSA. Trimming left V 3 bases short and J 3 bases short, with 20 bases between. CDR3 coding DNA: TGTGCCAGCAGCTTGAGAGAGCCATCATGGGGCCACTATGGCTACACCTTC. Protein sequence: CASSLREPSWGHYGYTF.

The chain has TRBV9 and TRBJ2-2; D is perhaps TRBD1 or TRBD2 (5 bases each). CDR3 length equals 13 residues. The germline V and J ends were trimmed by 2 bases and 9 bases, with 11 bases remaining between them. Germline V gives CDR1 SGDLS, CDR2 YYNGEE. CDR3 nucleotides: TGTGCCAGCAGCGTGGTTGAGGGGTGGGAGCTGTTTTTT. Protein product: CASSVVEGWELFF.

The genes are TRBV4-2 and TRBJ1-5, with D possibly TRBD1 on 5 matching bases. CDR3 size: 16 residues. Germline loops: CDR1 LGHNA, CDR2 YNFKEQ. V was shortened by 4 bases and J by 0 bases, with 13 bases between the two germline ends. This CDR3 reads CASSLYGGDSNQPQHF. The DNA of the CDR3 is TGTGCCAGCAGCCTCTACGGGGGGGATAGCAATCAGCCCCAGCATTTT.